The TCR beta chain under discussion was sequenced for a study of blood T cell repertoires in COVID-19. In the study overall: Samples of COVID-19 (acute and convalescent) were obtained from the United States, Italy and Spain. PBMCs, B-cell-depleted T cells, or T cells were the source of the cDNA or gDNA that made up the material.

Patients in Seattle were enrolled during active infection, then followed longitudinally. In the authors' workflow: Scientists estimated how many nucleated cells there were by amplifying reference gene primers. The repertoire was sequenced with immunoSEQ multiplex PCR; TCRdb's copy has only in-frame clones and lacks some. V and J calls and clone size are given by that table; D and trimming were obtained from the DNA. The table has 250,000 to 350,000 clones, approximately 83% seen once. This CDR3 region has 15 residues. Germline CDR1 and CDR2: SEHNR and FQNEAQ (reference sequence). The J segment lost 0 bases and the V segment lost 5 bases, leaving 3 bases of the junction unmatched.

This sequence originates from an older person with COVID-19, enrolled during active disease. The rearrangement links TRBV7-9 to TRBJ2-3; 9 bases are a match to TRBD1. Specimen: peripheral blood. CDR3 region: CASSPGQGSTDTQYF. The CDR3 coding sequence is TGTGCCAGCAGCCCGGGACAGGGAAGCACAGATACGCAGTATTTT.